The rows below give T cell receptor beta chains drawn from one sample of a study of blood T cells in healthy people across ages. TCRdb analysed the 5' RACE reads with MiXCR anew, one entry per CDR3 protein. The sample has 650,000 to 1,000,000 distinct CDR3 sequences, around 36% seen once; the top ten hold approximately 12%. The sequencing sample was made of blood. These receptors originate from a young man in good health. CDR3s leave out the opening cysteine and the closing phenylalanine or tryptophan.

v_call cdr3_aa
TRBV5-1 ASSLTGNEETQY
TRBV27 ASSVNPYNSPLH
TRBV9 ASSEGLAGGQSSYNEQF
TRBV6-5 ASWTPAREAF
TRBV20-1 SARGGRLGYT
TRBV12-5 ASGLAPAESYSNQPQH
TRBV5-1 ASSDNYEQY
TRBV12-3/TRBV12-4 ASSLGGTGDQY
TRBV7-9 ASSLSSHRGANEKLF
TRBV18 ASSQQEGDSPLH